The sequence of this TCR beta chain was determined in a study of CD8+CD57+ T cells in acquired aplastic anemia. Study-level results: Overlapping CD8+ CDR3 repertoires of patients and controls contained about 27 shared sequences.

Genomic DNA templated the TCR beta VDJ and CDR3 profiling. TCRdb re-analysed the reads in MiXCR, keeping a single row per CDR3 protein. The data contain about 160,000 distinct CDR3 sequences, 71% of them singletons. To note about this clonotype: Its antigen is unknown.

CDR1 LNHDA and CDR2 SQIVND come from the germline V gene (reference sequence). This CDR3 is built from 18 residues. Patients picked for sequencing had shown CD8+CD57+ cell expansion detected by flow cytometry. What was sequenced was sorted CD4+, CD8+, or CD8+CD57+ T cells (not recorded which) from PBMCs. The chain joins TRBV19 to TRBJ2-7; 9 bases are a match to TRBD1. With the DNA end fitting TRBJ2-5 better, the J assignment may be wrong. The source of this sequence is a human donor with aplastic anemia. CDR3 sequence (DNA): TGTGCCAGTAGTAGCAGTTTTAGGGGACAGGGTTTTTTAGAGACCCAGTACTTC. Protein product: CASSSSFRGQGFLETQYF.